Here is one T cell receptor beta chain with its context. This clone's antigen is unknown. This may be a read error, as it is one base from a much larger clone. The TCR beta CDR3 regions were amplified from RNA transcripts. For the first round of RT-PCR on the TCR CDR3, the HTBI primer set was used together with the Qiagen OneStep RT-PCR kit. The libraries were constructed in a second round of multiplex PCR and then size-selected and purified. The libraries were sequenced on an Illumina HiSeq2000 using paired-end 100 bp reads. Turning to the authors' computational methods: SOAPnuke was used to process the raw data, throwing out any read that contained adapters or uncalled bases, had a mean Phred below 15, or lacked an exact constant-primer or identifier match. COPE v1.2.5 was used to merge the high-quality paired reads, and each unique nucleotide sequence was defined as a clonotype. Clonotypes were aligned to IMGT TRBV, TRBD and TRBJ reference segments using MiTCR v1.1. The analysis was restricted to V-J combinations with a frequency above 0.0001, which together covered 99.2% of the repertoires. The TCS score was defined as F50 (clonal expansion) divided by E x V (chaos), with BLOSUM62-based TCRdist calculated between CDR3 peptides within each V-J. Welch's t-statistics and random forest reduced fewer than 600 V-J features to roughly 13, which were used in a naive Bayes classifier (R e1071). TCRdb trimmed public reads at Q25 via fastp, called clones via MiXCR and kept in-frame beta chains. Each entry merges the rows of one CDR3 protein and shows their most common DNA and genes. In this record, the V and J calls reflect TCRdb's handling and not the investigators' own analysis. The sample records about 640,000 distinct CDR3 sequences, about a fifth of which are singletons. The ten largest make up about 35% of the sample.

This sample is drawn from a study of T cells in Graves' hyperthyroidism and ophthalmopathy (dated by TCRdb to the late 2010s). With respect to the entire study: Peripheral blood was collected at initial diagnosis, before any treatment. To identify distinguishing TCR V-J signatures, a discovery cohort of 90 to 100 patients was used, comprising fewer than 45 with Graves' ophthalmopathy and under 60 with stable Graves' hyperthyroidism. An independent validation cohort of 18 to 20 hyperthyroidism patients and about 16 patients who later progressed to ophthalmopathy tested prospective prediction of ophthalmopathy. The 90 or so discovery patients were randomly split 7:3 into training and test sets. TCR Vbeta CDR3 sequencing of around 130 peripheral blood samples (more than 40 ophthalmopathy, 75 hyperthyroidism and roughly 17 progressor patients) is reported in the paper. In roughly six Graves' hyperthyroidism patients, the study also compared T-cell repertoires from thyroid tissue with T-cell repertoires from blood. Once sampling was done, hyperthyroidism patients were given methimazole at a starting dose of 30 mg daily, whereas ophthalmopathy patients were given high-dose intravenous methylprednisolone. The research as a whole found: Most expanded thyroid clonotypes (frequency above 0.001) were also detected in blood, suggesting blood repertoires may reflect thyroid immune responses. A 13 V-J signature model separated ophthalmopathy from stable hyperthyroidism, with 87.88% sensitivity and roughly 84% specificity in cross-validation and 80%/75% in testing. In validation, the model predicted progression to ophthalmopathy with approximately 69% sensitivity and less than 80% specificity, a median of about six months before onset. No statistical method was used to set the sample size in advance, and investigators knew the group allocation.

Ophthalmopathy patients had moderately to severely active disease, with a Clinical Activity Score of 3 or more, a NOSPECS grade of 4 or more, and a disease duration of less than 3 months. The study excluded patients with uncontrolled infections, other autoimmune diseases, pregnancy or lactation. Clinical symptoms, serum thyroxine and TRAb, thyroid ultrasound, and orbital computed tomography formed the basis for the diagnoses. PBMCs were separated from around 9.1 ml of fresh peripheral blood using Ficoll-Paque density gradient centrifugation. Total RNA was extracted using Trizol reagent, and RNA quality was assessed on an Agilent 2100 Bioanalyzer. Clipping removes 5 bases from V and 1 base from J, with 4 as the unmatched junction base count. From its cysteine to its phenylalanine, the CDR3 spans 16 amino acids. This entry keeps only the CDR3 DNA: 48 bases, framed from base 1. Sequences SEHNR (CDR1) and FQNEAQ (CDR2) are obtained from the germline V gene (reference sequence).

Recombination joined TRBV7-9 with TRBJ2-5, and TRBD2 aligns with 13 junction nucleotides. Sequenced input: blood. The receptor was isolated from a man younger than 45 with Graves' ophthalmopathy. Here the CDR3 is given as CASSLTSGRAQETQYF. The bases are TGTGCCAGCAGCCTAACTAGCGGGAGGGCCCAAGAGACCCAGTACTTC. The full variable domain, completed from the reference TRBV7-9 and TRBJ2-5 proteins outside the CDR3, reads DTGVSQNPRHKITKRGQNVTFRCDPISEHNRLYWYRQTLGQGPEFLTYFQNEAQLEKSRLLSDRFSAERPKGSFSTLEIQRTEQGDSAMYLCASSLTSGRAQETQYFGPGTRLLVL.